A single sample is the source of the 16 T cell receptor beta chains below, sequenced in a study of blood T cell repertoires in COVID-19. Method: immunoSEQ multiplex PCR; TCRdb's copy keeps in-frame clones and lacks some. The sample carries about 26,000 clones, 85% to 90% recorded once. Material for sequencing was peripheral blood. All receptors come from a human donor in a cohort sampled during active COVID-19.

The chain couples TRBV5-6 to TRBJ2-5; a possible D gene is TRBD1 (6 bases). Trimming took 4 bases from V and 5 from J, leaving 15 bases between them. The germline V gene has CDR1 SGHDT and CDR2 YYEEEE. The CDR3 runs 14 residues. CDR3 in amino acids: CASSRLGGSETQYF. The CDR3 bases are TGTGCCAGCAGCCGACTTGGGGGCTCGGAGACCCAGTACTTC.

The chain has TRBV7-9 and TRBJ2-7; D remains unclear. In germline, CDR1 is SEHNR, CDR2 FQNEAQ (reference sequence). The CDR3 is 11 amino acids. V lost 3 bases to trimming and J lost 6 bases, with 6 bases between them. The CDR3 region has the DNA TGTGCCAGCAGCTTCTCGGTCGAGCAGTACTTC. Protein sequence: CASSFSVEQYF.

The V gene is TRBV29-1, the J gene TRBJ2-3, with D possibly matching TRBD2 (6 bases). The CDR3 is 13 amino acids. CDR1 is SQVTM, CDR2 ANQGSEA, per germline. Trimming stripped 7 bases from V and 3 bases from J, with 14 bases between. The CDR3 protein is CSAGGGRTDTQYF. The DNA of the CDR3 is TGCAGCGCCGGGGGTGGTCGTACAGATACGCAGTATTTT.

The chain carries TRBV2 and TRBJ1-5; D perhaps matches TRBD1 (6 bases). The CDR3 loop spans 13 amino acids. CDR1 and CDR2 (germline): SNHLY, FYNNEI. The V gene lost 7 bases and the J gene lost 3 bases, with 10 bases spanning the gap. This chain's CDR3 is CASNRDINQPQHF. CDR3 nucleotide sequence: TGTGCCAGCAATCGGGACATCAATCAGCCCCAGCATTTT.

This chain joins TRBV4-1 and TRBJ1-2, with a tentative D call TRBD1 (5 bases). The germline V gene encodes CDR1 MGHRA and CDR2 YSYEKL. The CDR3 runs 14 residues. The V and J ends lost 0 bases and 2 bases respectively, with 7 bases between them. Written as DNA, the CDR3 is TGCGCCAGCAGCCAAGATCAGGGAAACTATGGCTACACCTTC. Amino acid sequence: CASSQDQGNYGYTF.

This chain links TRBV9 with TRBJ2-1; 9 nucleotides agree with TRBD1. The germline CDR1 and CDR2 sequences are SGDLS and YYNGEE. The V and J ends lost 3 bases and 5 bases, in that order; junction bases with no gene match: 6. CDR3 length: 15 residues. Here the CDR3 reads CASSARDRAHNEQFF. CDR3 DNA: TGTGCCAGCAGCGCCCGGGACAGGGCCCACAATGAGCAGTTCTTC. The variable domain in full, with the rest retrieved from reference TRBV9 and TRBJ2-1, is DSGVTQTPKHLITATGQRVTLRCSPRSGDLSVYWYQQSLDQGLQFLIQYYNGEERAKGNILERFSAQQFPDLHSELNLSSLELGDSALYFCASSARDRAHNEQFFGPGTRLTVL.

The chain uses TRBV5-1 and TRBJ1-4, with 10 bases fitting TRBD1. CDR1 and CDR2 from the germline V gene are SGHRS and YFSETQ. The length of the CDR3 is 14 residues. The junction had 5 bases not matched to a gene; V was cut back by 4 bases and J by 8 bases. CDR3: CASSKGTGEEKLFF. The DNA of the CDR3 is TGCGCCAGCAGCAAAGGGACAGGGGAGGAAAAACTGTTTTTT.

This rearrangement joins TRBV9 to TRBJ2-3, with TRBD2 matching over 8 bases. The V and J ends lost 0 bases and 2 bases, in that order; junction bases with no gene match: 5. Germline CDR1 and CDR2: SGDLS and YYNGEE. The CDR3 is made up of 16 amino acids. The CDR3 nucleotides are TGTGCCAGCAGCGTAGACGGCGGGAGGCTCACAGATACGCAGTATTTT. Protein product: CASSVDGGRLTDTQYF.

The chain carries TRBV19 and TRBJ1-1; D might be TRBD1 (5 bases). The V gene's germline CDR1 is LNHDA and CDR2 SQIVND (reference sequence). Trimming took 7 bases from V and 4 from J, leaving 13 bases between them. The CDR3 is 13 amino acids. CDR3 nucleotides: TGTGCCAGTACGCGGCAGGGCGGCACTGAAGCTTTCTTT. This gives the protein CASTRQGGTEAFF.

The chain is built from TRBV5-1 and TRBJ2-2, with D maybe TRBD2 (5 bases). CDR3 length: 15 amino acids. Trimming took 0 bases from V and 5 from J, leaving 11 bases between them. Germline CDR1 and CDR2: SGHRS and YFSETQ. DNA of the CDR3: TGCGCCAGCAGCTTGGGCAGGCCGGGGACCGGGGAGCTGTTTTTT. It is translated as CASSLGRPGTGELFF.

This clone was seen only a few times. The rearrangement uses TRBV4-2 and TRBJ1-5, with TRBD1 matching over 8 bases. This CDR3 spans 16 amino acids. V lost 0 bases to trimming and J lost 4 bases; unmatched junction nucleotides: 5. In germline, CDR1 is LGHNA, CDR2 YNFKEQ. The CDR3 spells CASSQEPQGENQPQHF. For the CDR3, the DNA is TGTGCCAGCAGCCAAGAACCACAGGGGGAAAATCAGCCCCAGCATTTT.

The chain joins TRBV5-1 to TRBJ2-3, with 7 bases matching TRBD2. The CDR3 runs 14 residues. Trimming removed 2 bases from V and 3 bases from J; junction bases left unmatched: 3. CDR1 SGHRS and CDR2 YFSETQ come from the germline V gene. This CDR3 is CASSLAGRTDTQYF. Here the CDR3 DNA reads TGCGCCAGCAGCTTAGCGGGGAGGACAGATACGCAGTATTTT.

The CDR3: CASGRRDTEAFF. The CDR3 DNA sequence: TGTGCCAGTGGTAGGCGGGACACTGAAGCTTTCTTT. J is TRBJ1-1 and V is TRBV19; no definite D call. CDR3 length: 12 amino acids. From germline, CDR1 is LNHDA and CDR2 SQIVND (reference sequence). Deletions cut 8 bases from V and 3 bases from J, with 10 bases between.

The chain combines TRBV24-1 with TRBJ2-5, with 8 bases aligning to TRBD1. The CDR3 runs to 16 residues. Trimming at V came to 3 bases and at J to 5 bases, leaving 10 bases not matched to a gene. The germline CDR1 and CDR2 sequences are KGHDR and SFDVKD. In DNA, the CDR3 is TGTGCCACCAGTGATCCCTCGCAGGGGGCTGGGGAGACCCAGTACTTC. Translating gives CATSDPSQGAGETQYF.

In this sample, this clone turned up once. The chain links TRBV6-4 to TRBJ1-1, with D hard to call. This CDR3 is 13 amino acids long. The germline V and J ends were trimmed by 6 bases and 0 bases, with 8 bases remaining between them. Germline values: CDR1 MRHNA, CDR2 SNTAGT. The CDR3 DNA reads as TGTGCCAGCAGGGCCGCCCTGAACACTGAAGCTTTCTTT. Translating gives CASRAALNTEAFF.

The rearrangement uses TRBV27 and TRBJ2-7, with TRBD1 as a possible D gene (6 bases). Germline assignment: CDR1 MNHEY and CDR2 SMNVEV (reference sequence). V was shortened by 4 bases and J by 7 bases, with 17 bases between the two germline ends. The CDR3 covers 14 residues. CDR3 bases: TGTGCCAGCAGTTCGGGAACAGGGTTTGGTGAGCAGTACTTC. As protein: CASSSGTGFGEQYF.